A selection of T cell receptor beta chains follows, all from one sample in a study of CD8 T cells in Susac syndrome. One entry per CDR3 protein, called by TCRdb with MiXCR from the immunoSEQ multiplex PCR reads. The sample shows some 200,000 distinct CDR3 sequences, nearly 97% of them seen only once. Input material: CD4+ T cells from PBMCs. These receptors all come from a human donor with multiple sclerosis. The CDR3 runs from the conserved cysteine through the conserved F or W. The order of the fields is V gene, clone size, J gene, D gene, CDR3 protein, CDR3 DNA. A D gene is named only where the DNA matches it firmly. Expanded clones get a size class; other rows say once, few or many, or leave the size out.

>TRBV9|-|TRBJ1-1|-
CASSVVGGGASEAFF
TGTGCCAGCAGCGTAGTGGGCGGGGGCGCGTCGGAAGCTTTCTTT
>TRBV20-1|-|TRBJ2-3|TRBD2
CSAREHGGAVDTQYF
TGCAGTGCTAGAGAACACGGGGGGGCGGTAGATACGCAGTATTTT
>TRBV6-2/TRBV6-3|-|TRBJ1-2|-
CASSALAGRANYGYTF
TGTGCCAGCAGCGCCCTCGCCGGGAGGGCTAACTATGGCTACACCTTC
>TRBV12-3/TRBV12-4|-|TRBJ1-6|-
CASSPGRQRWNSPLHF
TGTGCCAGCAGCCCCGGACGGCAGCGTTGGAATTCACCCCTCCACTTT
>TRBV7-2|-|TRBJ2-1|TRBD1
CASSLGQGALNEQFF
TGTGCCAGCAGCTTAGGACAGGGGGCTCTTAATGAGCAGTTCTTC
>TRBV12-3/TRBV12-4|-|TRBJ1-5|-
CASRVGVNQPQHF
TGTGCCAGCAGGGTGGGGGTCAATCAGCCCCAGCATTTT
>TRBV2|-|TRBJ1-1|-
CASSGTVKIGAFF
TGTGCCAGCTCCGGGACCGTTAAGATTGGAGCTTTCTTT
>TRBV29-1|-|TRBJ2-1|TRBD2
CSVVLLADYNEQFF
TGCAGCGTTGTTCTACTAGCGGACTACAATGAGCAGTTCTTC
>TRBV1|once|TRBJ2-3|-
CTSSLKIPDTQYF
TGCACCAGCAGCCTTAAAATTCCAGATACGCAGTATTTT
>TRBV12-5|-|TRBJ2-3|TRBD2
CASASGSVPDTQYF
TGTGCTAGCGCTAGCGGGAGTGTTCCAGATACGCAGTATTTT
>TRBV20-1|-|TRBJ1-1|-
CSARQDLNTEAFF
TGCAGTGCAAGACAGGACCTGAACACTGAAGCTTTCTTT
>TRBV9|-|TRBJ2-1|TRBD1
CASSVGTGPYNEQFF
TGTGCCAGCAGCGTAGGGACAGGCCCCTACAATGAGCAGTTCTTC
>TRBV25-1|-|TRBJ2-1|-
CASSEYGARSGGHEQFF
TGTGCCAGCAGTGAATATGGGGCTAGATCGGGGGGCCATGAGCAGTTCTTC
>TRBV29-1|-|TRBJ2-3|-
CSAGSGGRGTDTQYF
TGCAGCGCCGGGAGTGGGGGGCGAGGAACAGATACGCAGTATTTT
>TRBV3-1|-|TRBJ2-1|-
CASSQAGSEQFF
TGTGCCAGCAGCCAAGCAGGCTCCGAGCAGTTCTTC
>TRBV12-3/TRBV12-4|once|TRBJ2-5|-
CASSYDRRKGETQYF
TGTGCCAGCAGTTACGACAGGCGTAAGGGGGAGACCCAGTACTTC
>TRBV9|-|TRBJ2-7|TRBD1
CASSVGWDRGTYEQYF
TGTGCCAGCAGCGTAGGCTGGGACAGGGGTACCTACGAGCAGTACTTC
>TRBV29-1|-|TRBJ2-5|TRBD1
CSVDNAGGSKAQYF
TGCAGCGTTGATAATGCAGGGGGCTCAAAGGCCCAGTACTTC
>TRBV7-2|-|TRBJ2-1|TRBD2
CASSSAGGGLVNEQFF
TGTGCCAGCAGCTCGGCTGGCGGGGGGCTCGTTAATGAGCAGTTCTTC
>TRBV9|-|TRBJ2-1|TRBD2
CASSVDPSGHNEQFF
TGTGCCAGCAGCGTAGATCCTAGCGGACACAATGAGCAGTTCTTC
>TRBV5-6|-|TRBJ2-4|TRBD2
CASSPLSGGAAKNIQYF
TGTGCCAGCAGCCCACTTAGCGGGGGGGCGGCCAAAAACATTCAGTACTTC
>TRBV29-1|-|TRBJ1-2|-
CSVEGTADDYGYTF
TGCAGCGTTGAAGGGACAGCGGACGACTATGGCTACACCTTC
>TRBV27|-|TRBJ2-5|-
CASSSLGGETQYF
TGTGCCAGCAGTTCACTAGGTGGGGAGACCCAGTACTTC
>TRBV9|-|TRBJ2-7|-
CASSAPGRDKEQYF
TGTGCCAGCAGCGCGCCGGGACGGGATAAAGAGCAGTACTTC
>TRBV2|once|TRBJ1-6|-
CASTTGLSSPLHF
TGTGCCAGCACTACAGGGTTGAGTTCACCCCTCCACTTT
>TRBV13|-|TRBJ1-2|TRBD1
CASSSRDRDYYGYTF
TGTGCCAGCAGCAGCCGGGACAGAGACTATTATGGCTACACCTTC
>TRBV20-1|-|TRBJ2-3|TRBD2
CSATRGGTTDTQYF
TGCAGTGCTACCCGGGGGGGGACCACAGATACGCAGTATTTT
>TRBV29-1|few|TRBJ2-7|-
CSAQQGVYEQYF
TGCAGCGCCCAACAGGGTGTCTACGAGCAGTACTTC
>TRBV20-1|-|TRBJ2-3|-
CSALDRRSTDTQYF
TGCAGTGCTCTGGACAGACGTAGCACAGATACGCAGTATTTT
>TRBV2|-|TRBJ1-2|-
CAWSGENYGYTF
TGTGCCTGGAGCGGGGAAAACTATGGCTACACCTTC
>TRBV29-1|once|TRBJ2-2|-
CSVGSSFTGELFF
TGCAGCGTTGGAAGCTCTTTCACCGGGGAGCTGTTTTTT
>TRBV3-1|-|TRBJ2-2|TRBD1
CATRQGKTGELFF
TGTGCCACCAGACAGGGGAAAACCGGGGAGCTGTTTTTT
>TRBV30|once|TRBJ1-5|-
CAWSVHKQPQHF
TGTGCCTGGAGTGTACATAAGCAGCCCCAGCATTTT
>TRBV7-9|-|TRBJ2-1|TRBD2
CASTQTSGGDNEQFF
TGTGCCAGCACCCAGACTAGCGGCGGGGACAATGAGCAGTTCTTC
>TRBV2|-|TRBJ1-2|-
CASSKDMSNYGYTF
TGTGCCAGCAGTAAGGATATGTCTAACTATGGCTACACCTTC
>TRBV12-3/TRBV12-4|once|TRBJ2-1|TRBD1
CASHRGYNEQFF
TGTGCCAGCCACAGGGGCTACAATGAGCAGTTCTTC
>TRBV11-2|-|TRBJ1-4|-
CASSKGHLREKLFF
TGTGCCAGCAGCAAAGGACACCTTCGTGAAAAACTGTTTTTT
>TRBV2|-|TRBJ2-1|TRBD2
CASSDPSGGSSSYNEQFF
TGTGCCAGCAGTGACCCTAGCGGGGGGTCGAGCTCCTACAATGAGCAGTTCTTC
>TRBV5-1|-|TRBJ2-1|-
CASSLVGGVSSYNEQFF
TGCGCCAGCAGCTTGGTAGGTGGGGTCAGCTCCTACAATGAGCAGTTCTTC
>TRBV29-1|-|TRBJ2-1|-
CSVGVRRYNEQFF
TGCAGCGTTGGAGTCAGGAGATACAATGAGCAGTTCTTC
>TRBV29-1|once|TRBJ2-2|-
CSVGGSSNTGELFF
TGCAGCGTTGGGGGTTCGAGTAACACCGGGGAGCTGTTTTTT
>TRBV9|-|TRBJ2-3|-
CASSVLTDTQYF
TGTGCCAGCAGCGTTCTCACAGATACGCAGTATTTT
>TRBV30|-|TRBJ1-1|-
CAWGHLLNTEAFF
TGTGCCTGGGGGCACCTCTTGAACACTGAAGCTTTCTTT
>TRBV28|-|TRBJ1-2|-
CASSLRTPNYGYTF
TGTGCCAGCAGTCTGCGGACACCAAACTATGGCTACACCTTC
>TRBV29-1|-|TRBJ2-2|-
CSVTDYSEGTGELFF
TGCAGCGTCACAGACTACTCGGAGGGCACCGGGGAGCTGTTTTTT
>TRBV12-3/TRBV12-4|-|TRBJ1-2|-
CASSHSRTGGYTF
TGTGCCAGCAGTCACTCAAGGACGGGAGGCTACACCTTC
>TRBV9|-|TRBJ2-7|-
CASSPNSWAGVEQYF
TGTGCCAGCAGCCCAAACTCTTGGGCAGGGGTTGAGCAGTACTTC
>TRBV5-1|-|TRBJ1-2|-
CASSFGTEASGYTF
TGCGCCAGCAGCTTCGGTACAGAAGCTAGCGGCTACACCTTC
>TRBV7-2|-|TRBJ1-3|-
CASSLSPGTGNTIYF
TGTGCCAGCAGCTTATCGCCAGGGACTGGAAACACCATATATTTT